These T cell receptor beta chains were read from a single sample in a study of T cell repertoires in cytomegalovirus infection. A single record per CDR3 protein comes from TCRdb applying MiXCR to the reads. The table records fewer than 850,000 distinct CDR3 sequences, 25% to 30% of them present only once. For these TCRs, the target antigens are not known. Here the sequenced sample was cultured CD8+ T cells from PBMCs, taken from culture after CMV antigen stimulation. The receptors were gathered from a human donor in good health (CMV status not recorded). Some clones in this sample may be carry-over from other donors' samples. Each CDR3 is given with its conserved first and last residue. D genes are given only for firm matches. Expanded clones get a size class; other rows say once, few or many, or leave the size out.

j_call,d_call,clone_size,v_call,cdr3_nt,cdr3_aa
TRBJ2-2,.,.,TRBV6-6,TGTGCCAGCAGTTACGTTATCGGGCAGTTAAACACCGGGGAGCTGTTTTTT,CASSYVIGQLNTGELFF
TRBJ2-2,.,few,TRBV7-9,TGTGCCAGCAGCTTAGGGGGCGTTGTCGCCGGGGAGCTGTTTTTT,CASSLGGVVAGELFF
TRBJ1-5,.,.,TRBV7-2,TGTGCCAGCAGCTATAGAGGGAGGAGAGATCAGCCCCAGCATTTT,CASSYRGRRDQPQHF
TRBJ2-2,.,many,TRBV2,TGTGCCACCCCCTTGGTCACCGGGGAGCTGTTTTTT,CATPLVTGELFF
TRBJ2-1,TRBD2,.,TRBV7-6,TGTGCCAGCAGCCCCGGACTAGCGGGGGAAGAGCAGTTCTTC,CASSPGLAGEEQFF
TRBJ2-3,TRBD2,.,TRBV6-5,TGTGCCAGCAGTTACTCCCGGCTAGCGGGGGGCTATAGCACAGATACGCAGTATTTT,CASSYSRLAGGYSTDTQYF
TRBJ1-1,.,.,TRBV6-2/TRBV6-3,TGTGCCAGCAGTTACTCCCCAGGTTTAGGCGTAAGGACTGAAGCTTTGTTT,CASSYSPGLGVRTEALF
TRBJ2-3,TRBD1,.,TRBV9,TGTGCCAGCAGCCTCCCGTCTGGGGACAGGGCCACAGATACGCAGTATTTT,CASSLPSGDRATDTQYF
TRBJ1-4,.,once,TRBV20-1,TGCAGTGCTATTCCTAACGGCCCCCGTGATGAAAAACTGTTTTTT,CSAIPNGPRDEKLFF
TRBJ1-1,.,.,TRBV7-9,TGTGCCAGCAGGGGTACAGCGAACACTGACGCTTTCTTT,CASRGTANTDAFF
TRBJ2-7,TRBD2,.,TRBV12-3/TRBV12-4,TGTGCCAGCAGTTTTTTCGGGGGGGCGTACGAGCAGTACTTC,CASSFFGGAYEQYF
TRBJ2-7,TRBD1,.,TRBV20-1,TGCAGTGCTAGGGGACAGGACTCCTACGAGCAGTACTTC,CSARGQDSYEQYF
TRBJ1-5,.,many,TRBV12-5,TGTGCTAGTGGTTTGGTTAGCAATCAGCCCCAGCATTTT,CASGLVSNQPQHF
TRBJ1-1,.,.,TRBV7-2,TGTGCCAGCAGCTTAGGGCCTTTTAACGGTGAAGCTTTCTTT,CASSLGPFNGEAFF